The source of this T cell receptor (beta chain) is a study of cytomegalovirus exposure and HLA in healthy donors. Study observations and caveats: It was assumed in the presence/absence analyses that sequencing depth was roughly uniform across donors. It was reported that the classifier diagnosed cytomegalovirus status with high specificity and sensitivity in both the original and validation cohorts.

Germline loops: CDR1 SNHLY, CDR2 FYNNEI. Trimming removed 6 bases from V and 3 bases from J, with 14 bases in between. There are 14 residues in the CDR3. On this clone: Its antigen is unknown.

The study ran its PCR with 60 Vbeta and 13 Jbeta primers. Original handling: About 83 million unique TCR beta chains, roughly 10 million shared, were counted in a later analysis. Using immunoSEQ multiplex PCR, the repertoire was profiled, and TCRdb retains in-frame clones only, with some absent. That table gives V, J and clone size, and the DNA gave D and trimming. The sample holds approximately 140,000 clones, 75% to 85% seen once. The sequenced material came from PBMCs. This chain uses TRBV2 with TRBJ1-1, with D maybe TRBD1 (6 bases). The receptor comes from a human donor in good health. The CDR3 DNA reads TGTGCCAGCAGCCTTCAGGGGTGGGACACTGAAGCTTTCTTT. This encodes CASSLQGWDTEAFF. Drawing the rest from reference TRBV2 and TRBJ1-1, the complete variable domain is EPEVTQTPSHQVTQMGQEVILRCVPISNHLYFYWYRQILGQKVEFLVSFYNNEISEKSEIFDDQFSVERPDGSNFTLKIRSTKLEDSAMYFCASSLQGWDTEAFFGQGTRLTVV.